The 20 T cell receptor beta chains below were found in one sample sequenced in a study of shared clonotypes between healthy human individuals. Clones were sequenced by immunoSEQ multiplex PCR, and TCRdb holds only the in-frame ones, with some missing. This sample carries around 2.3 million clones, approximately 96% of them seen once, and the ten largest clones take roughly 0.13%. Specimen: naive CD4+ T cells sorted from blood. Subset specified: CD45RA+ positively selected. The receptors come from a young man in good health.

This chain connects TRBV11-2 to TRBJ2-5; 15 bases match TRBD2. The V and J ends lost 5 bases and 5 bases, in that order; junction bases with no gene match: 6. Germline V gives CDR1 SGHAT, CDR2 FQNNGV. This CDR3 has 16 residues. CDR3 protein: CASSPGLAGGRETQYF. The DNA for the CDR3 is TGTGCCAGCAGCCCGGGACTAGCGGGGGGTCGGGAGACCCAGTACTTC.

The J gene is TRBJ2-3, the V gene TRBV7-2, with a tentative D call TRBD1 (8 bases). CDR3 size: 15 residues. CDR1 and CDR2 (germline): SGHTA, FQGNSA. With 3 bases removed from V and 4 bases from J, the gap between germline ends came to 14 bases. CDR3 DNA: TGTGCCAGCAGCTTTTACAGGGGGAGGGCAGATACGCAGTATTTT. It encodes CASSFYRGRADTQYF.

This sequence joins TRBV4-3 and TRBJ2-7; 7 positions match TRBD2. This CDR3 is built from 17 residues. The germline gives CDR1 LGHNA, CDR2 YSLEER. V lost 1 base and J lost 2; bases outside the gene matches: 11. The CDR3 sequence: CASSQVYSSGITYEQYF. For the CDR3, the DNA is TGCGCCAGCAGCCAAGTCTACTCTAGCGGAATAACCTACGAGCAGTACTTC.

A word on this clone: Other DNA variants within this sample encode the same CDR3. The V and J genes are TRBV5-1 and TRBJ1-4; D is unclear. The V gene lost 4 bases and the J gene lost 0 bases, with 10 bases spanning the gap. The CDR3 loop spans 15 amino acids. From germline, CDR1 is SGHRS and CDR2 YFSETQ. CDR3 DNA sequence: TGCGCCAGCAGCCCAGGCCGCGCAACTAATGAAAAACTGTTTTTT. Amino acid sequence: CASSPGRATNEKLFF.

The chain has TRBV2 and TRBJ1-2, with 7 bases that match TRBD1. The CDR3 length is 15 residues. V was clipped by 5 bases and J by 2 bases; unmatched bases: 8. CDR1 SNHLY and CDR2 FYNNEI come from the germline V gene. Here the CDR3 reads CASSFDRATNYGYTF. CDR3 nucleotides: TGTGCCAGCAGTTTCGACAGGGCTACAAACTATGGCTACACCTTC.

The chain is built from TRBV10-3 and TRBJ2-7; 9 bases are shared with TRBD2. This CDR3 spans 14 amino acids. Germline CDR1 reads ENHRY; CDR2 reads SYGVKD. With V trimmed by 11 bases and J by 7 bases, 15 bases remained unmatched. The DNA for the CDR3 is TGTGCCCAACCCCAGGTGAGCGGGGGGCGGGAGCAGTACTTC. As protein: CAQPQVSGGREQYF.

This clone was observed a handful of times. The gene calls are TRBV18 and TRBJ1-2; the D gene is possibly TRBD1 (6 bases). V gave up 4 bases and J gave up 8 bases, with 8 bases separating them. The CDR3 runs 11 residues. CDR1 KGHSH and CDR2 LQKENI come from the germline V gene. Here the CDR3 DNA reads TGTGCCAGCTCACGTGGGGGCGGCTACACCTTC. The encoded protein is CASSRGGGYTF.

V gene TRBV5-1 combines with J gene TRBJ2-6; 12 bases match TRBD2. Germline V gives CDR1 SGHRS, CDR2 YFSETQ. This CDR3 contains 19 residues. J gave up 6 bases and V 4 bases, and 14 bases lay outside the gene matches. The DNA of the CDR3 is TGCGCCAGCAGCCCAGGACTAGCGGGGCCTCCCTCGGTGGCCAACGTCCTGACTTTC. This sequence encodes CASSPGLAGPPSVANVLTF. Full variable domain (rest looked up from reference TRBV5-1 and TRBJ2-6): KAGVTQTPRYLIKTRGQQVTLSCSPISGHRSVSWYQQTPGQGLQFLFEYFSETQRNKGNFPGRFSGRQFSNSRSEMNVSTLELGDSALYLCASSPGLAGPPSVANVLTFGAGSRLTVL.

J is TRBJ2-7 and V is TRBV7-9; the D gene is possibly TRBD2 (5 bases). The CDR3 runs 13 residues. Germline loops: CDR1 SEHNR, CDR2 FQNEAQ (reference sequence). V dropped 6 bases and J dropped 13 bases, with 22 bases sitting between them. The CDR3 sequence: CASSPGLTRPPYF. The CDR3 nucleotides are TGTGCCAGCAGTCCAGGACTTACCCGTCCCCCTTACTTC.

A remark on this clone: Other nucleotide sequences in the sample specify the same CDR3. The rearrangement uses TRBV7-9 and TRBJ2-7; no reliable D call. The CDR3 extends over 12 amino acids. Trimming shortened V by 2 bases and J by 4 bases, and 6 bases separated the two germline ends. Germline V gives CDR1 SEHNR, CDR2 FQNEAQ (reference sequence). The CDR3, as DNA: TGTGCCAGCAGCTTAAGTGTGTACGAGCAGTACTTC. Protein product: CASSLSVYEQYF. The full variable domain, its missing parts supplied by reference TRBV7-9 and TRBJ2-7, is DTGVSQNPRHKITKRGQNVTFRCDPISEHNRLYWYRQTLGQGPEFLTYFQNEAQLEKSRLLSDRFSAERPKGSFSTLEIQRTEQGDSAMYLCASSLSVYEQYFGPGTRLTVT.

This chain uses TRBV30 with TRBJ1-1; D is possibly TRBD1 (5 bases). CDR1 is GTSNPN and CDR2 is SVGIG in the germline V gene (reference sequence). CDR3 length equals 14 residues. V lost 2 bases, J lost 4 bases, and 14 bases lay in between. CDR3 DNA sequence: TGTGCCTGGAGTCGGGGCCCTCTGGGCACTGAAGCTTTCTTT. Its protein product is CAWSRGPLGTEAFF.

The chain recombines TRBV11-2 with TRBJ2-7; D remains ambiguous. Germline CDR1 is SGHAT and CDR2 is FQNNGV. Deletions cut 0 bases from V and 10 bases from J, with 13 bases between. This CDR3 has 13 residues. The CDR3 spells CASSLDIWAAQYF. The CDR3 DNA is TGTGCCAGCAGCTTAGATATCTGGGCGGCTCAGTACTTC.

V is TRBV18 and J is TRBJ2-5; 8 bases line up with TRBD2. J was trimmed by 4 bases and V by 5 bases; bases with no gene match: 6. The germline V gene has CDR1 KGHSH and CDR2 LQKENI. CDR3 length: 14 residues. CDR3 amino acids: CASSTTSGRETQYF. The CDR3 nucleotides are TGTGCCAGCTCAACTACGAGCGGGAGAGAGACCCAGTACTTC.

The rearrangement joins TRBV5-1 to TRBJ1-1; D may be TRBD1 (5 bases). This CDR3 is built from 20 residues. V was cut by 1 base and J by 1 base, with 26 bases left in between. Germline CDR1 and CDR2: SGHRS and YFSETQ. This CDR3 is CASSLLKPGFFGYENTEAFF. CDR3 nucleotide sequence: TGCGCCAGCAGCTTGTTAAAGCCAGGGTTCTTCGGTTATGAGAACACTGAAGCTTTCTTT.

V gene TRBV27 combines with J gene TRBJ1-2; D is possibly TRBD1 (6 bases). Germline CDR1 MNHEY, CDR2 SMNVEV (reference sequence). The V and J ends lost 3 bases and 5 bases respectively, with 19 bases between them. CDR3 size: 16 residues. The CDR3 sequence: CASSFSQGKVLYGYTF. CDR3 nucleotide sequence: TGTGCCAGCAGTTTTTCACAGGGAAAGGTGCTATATGGCTACACCTTC.

This chain links TRBV9 with TRBJ2-1; D is uncertain. Germline CDR1 reads SGDLS; CDR2 reads YYNGEE. Trimming left V 0 bases short and J 6 bases short, with 13 bases between. The CDR3 loop spans 15 amino acids. DNA of the CDR3: TGTGCCAGCAGCGTAGTCTCCGGATCGGGCAATGAGCAGTTCTTC. This encodes CASSVVSGSGNEQFF.

This chain uses TRBV6-6 with TRBJ1-4; 7 bases line up with TRBD1. V dropped 7 bases and J dropped 8; count of bases not matched to a gene: 10. CDR1 MNHNY and CDR2 SVGAGI come from the germline V gene (reference sequence). This CDR3 has 14 residues. The CDR3 bases are TGTGCCAGCAAAGACGTCAGGGGGGAAGAAAAACTGTTTTTT. Its translation: CASKDVRGEEKLFF.

Turning to this clone: Other DNA variants within this sample encode the same CDR3. The V gene is TRBV5-4, the J gene TRBJ1-2; D is possibly TRBD1 (6 bases). The CDR3 is made up of 13 amino acids. Per the germline V gene, CDR1 is SGHNT and CDR2 is YYREEE (reference sequence). Trimming cost V 0 bases and J 5 bases, with 8 bases left between them. CDR3 region: CASSLGQEYGYTF. The CDR3 region has the DNA TGTGCCAGCAGCTTGGGACAGGAGTATGGCTACACCTTC. Using reference TRBV5-4 and TRBJ1-2 for the parts outside the CDR3, the full variable domain is ETGVTQSPTHLIKTRGQQVTLRCSSQSGHNTVSWYQQALGQGPQFIFQYYREEENGRGNFPPRFSGLQFPNYSSELNVNALELDDSALYLCASSLGQEYGYTFGSGTRLTVV.

The CDR3 loop is CASSGDRGRIGYTF. The DNA of the CDR3 is TGCGCCAGCAGCGGGGACAGGGGGCGGATAGGCTACACCTTC. The chain couples TRBV4-1 to TRBJ1-2; 12 nucleotides line up with TRBD1. J was trimmed by 8 bases and V by 5 bases; bases with no gene match: 6. CDR3 length: 14 residues. Germline V gives CDR1 MGHRA, CDR2 YSYEKL.

The J gene is TRBJ2-3, the V gene TRBV10-3, with TRBD2 matching 11 bases. The CDR3 consists of 17 residues. The germline V gene encodes CDR1 ENHRY and CDR2 SYGVKD. V was clipped by 8 bases and J by 0 bases; unmatched bases: 10. The CDR3 region has the DNA TGTGCCATCTCACGGGGGACTAGCGGAACTAGCACAGATACGCAGTATTTT. The encoded protein is CAISRGTSGTSTDTQYF.